This T cell receptor beta chain was recorded in a study of synovial regulatory T cells in juvenile arthritis. This clone is called medium-sized based on its frequency. Its target is unknown. Looked up from germline, CDR1 is SGHRS and CDR2 is YFSETQ. This CDR3 comprises 14 residues. DNA for this receptor is not on file. These iaTreg cells were HLA-DR+ Tregs. Donors were 11 juvenile idiopathic arthritis patients with active disease. Patients had median age roughly 12 years, range roughly 2.2-22.9. Study-wide results and limits: Blood Treg cells that were inflammation-associated showed lower TCR diversity than other blood Treg cells. Synovial Treg CDR3 sequences overlapped more with iaTregs than other circulating Tregs.

The assay was immunoSEQ multiplex PCR, and TCRdb's table has in-frame clones only and misses some. Seen in this sample are fewer than 1,500 clones; the ten most common clones hold around 5%. The specimen sequenced was Treg cells from blood. Subset indicated: HLA-DR+ inflammation-associated blood Treg cells. This receptor was taken from a donor younger than 30 with juvenile idiopathic arthritis. This chain joins TRBV5-1 and TRBJ1-2. This CDR3 is CASSPAVGYGGYTF. Combining the CDR3 with reference TRBV5-1 and TRBJ1-2 gives the whole variable domain KAGVTQTPRYLIKTRGQQVTLSCSPISGHRSVSWYQQTPGQGLQFLFEYFSETQRNKGNFPGRFSGRQFSNSRSEMNVSTLELGDSALYLCASSPAVGYGGYTFGSGTRLTVV.